Listed below are T cell receptor beta chains from one sample, sequenced in a study of blood T cell repertoires in COVID-19. Produced via immunoSEQ multiplex PCR; TCRdb's table is partial and in-frame only. Of about 73,000 clones in the sample, 70% to 85% are singletons; the top ten hold roughly 2%. Material for sequencing was peripheral blood. Every receptor here comes from a woman aged 55-70 years with acute or convalescent COVID-19. The CDR3 runs from the conserved cysteine through the conserved F or W. A D gene is named only where the DNA matches it firmly. Some rows mark clone size as missing; the rest say once, few, many or name a class of expanded clone.

D,J,size,V,CDR3,DNA
TRBD2,TRBJ2-5,-,TRBV3-1/TRBV3-2,CASSPGLAGGQETQYF,TGTGCCAGCAGCCCTGGACTAGCGGGGGGGCAAGAGACCCAGTACTTC
-,TRBJ1-1,-,TRBV28,CASSFTGSNTEAFF,TGTGCCAGCAGTTTCACCGGGTCTAACACTGAAGCTTTCTTT
TRBD1,TRBJ1-1,-,TRBV30,CAWNSGTGGTEAFF,TGTGCCTGGAATAGTGGGACAGGGGGCACTGAAGCTTTCTTT
-,TRBJ1-2,-,TRBV19,CASSPNSNYGYTF,TGTGCCAGTAGTCCTAATTCTAACTATGGCTACACCTTC
-,TRBJ2-7,-,TRBV7-9,CASSGDPGSYEQYF,TGTGCCAGCAGCGGGGACCCCGGGAGCTACGAGCAGTACTTC
-,TRBJ1-4,-,TRBV3-1/TRBV3-2,CASSQDRKGGSSEKLFF,TGTGCCAGCAGCCAAGATCGTAAGGGGGGGTCTAGTGAAAAACTGTTTTTT
-,TRBJ2-7,-,TRBV5-3,CARFRGVCRQYF,TGTGCCAGATTCCGCGGCGTATGCCGGCAGTACTTC
TRBD1,TRBJ1-6,-,TRBV27,CASSSRDRPNSPLHF,TGTGCCAGCAGTTCCCGGGACAGGCCAAATTCACCCCTCCACTTT
-,TRBJ1-1,-,TRBV20-1,CSASRSPEAFF,TGCAGTGCTAGTCGGTCCCCTGAAGCTTTCTTT
-,TRBJ1-2,-,TRBV12-3/TRBV12-4,CASSPDRQYGYTF,TGTGCCAGCAGCCCGGACAGACAATATGGCTACACCTTC
-,TRBJ1-5,-,TRBV10-3,CAISDRNSNQPQHF,TGTGCCATCAGTGACAGAAATAGCAATCAGCCCCAGCATTTT
-,TRBJ1-1,few,TRBV18,CASCTGMNTEAFF,TGTGCCAGCTGTACAGGGATGAACACTGAAGCTTTCTTT
-,TRBJ2-7,-,TRBV30,CAWSRLSYEQYF,TGTGCCTGGAGCAGGCTATCCTACGAGCAGTACTTC
TRBD2,TRBJ2-7,-,TRBV5-4,CASSLAASGSSYEQYF,TGTGCCAGCAGCTTGGCGGCTAGCGGGAGCTCCTACGAGCAGTACTTC
-,TRBJ1-1,-,TRBV27,CASRFGGSKEAFF,TGTGCCAGCAGATTCGGAGGGTCCAAGGAAGCTTTCTTT
TRBD2,TRBJ2-3,-,TRBV5-6,CASTPRGLASDTQYF,TGTGCCAGCACCCCGCGGGGACTAGCGTCAGATACGCAGTATTTT
-,TRBJ1-1,-,TRBV7-2,CASSLVAVGSEAFF,TGTGCCAGCAGCTTAGTTGCGGTAGGTTCTGAAGCTTTCTTT
-,TRBJ1-2,-,TRBV18,CASSLTRGDYGYTF,TGTGCCAGCTCACTAACTCGGGGGGACTATGGCTACACCTTC
TRBD1,TRBJ1-1,-,TRBV15,CATSRDLEPGGPNTEAFF,TGTGCCACCAGCAGAGATCTTGAGCCAGGGGGCCCGAACACTGAAGCTTTCTTT
TRBD1,TRBJ1-3,-,TRBV5-1,CASSRRGQPENDRSGNTIYF,TGCGCCAGCAGCAGAAGGGGACAGCCAGAAAACGATCGCTCTGGAAACACCATATATTTT
TRBD1,TRBJ1-2,-,TRBV29-1,CSVGTGAYGYTF,TGCAGCGTAGGGACAGGCGCCTATGGCTACACCTTC
TRBD1,TRBJ1-2,once,TRBV29-1,CSADLDRPSNYGYTF,TGCAGCGCCGACCTGGACAGGCCCTCCAACTATGGCTACACCTTC
TRBD2,TRBJ2-5,-,TRBV5-4,CASSPGTSGIETQYF,TGTGCCAGCAGCCCAGGGACTAGCGGGATTGAGACCCAGTACTTC
TRBD1,TRBJ1-1,-,TRBV6-6,CASSLQGAYTEAFF,TGTGCCAGCAGTTTACAGGGGGCCTACACTGAAGCTTTCTTT
-,TRBJ2-7,-,TRBV2,CASSDSGRGSSYEQYF,TGTGCCAGCAGTGATTCTGGACGGGGTAGCTCCTACGAGCAGTACTTC
-,TRBJ1-1,few,TRBV10-3,CAIRTGVVTEAFF,TGTGCCATCAGGACGGGGGTGGTCACTGAAGCTTTCTTT
-,TRBJ2-4,-,TRBV6-6,CASSIEAKNIQYF,TGTGCCAGCAGCATAGAAGCCAAAAACATTCAGTACTTC
-,TRBJ2-3,-,TRBV24-1,CATSISGGRPEDTQYF,TGTGCCACCAGTATATCAGGAGGACGTCCCGAAGATACGCAGTATTTT
-,TRBJ2-7,-,TRBV7-3,CASSAFRGPSYEQYF,TGTGCCAGCAGCGCTTTCAGGGGCCCATCCTACGAGCAGTACTTC
TRBD1,TRBJ2-1,-,TRBV19,CASSTRQGKKYEQFF,TGTGCCAGTAGTACACGACAGGGGAAGAAATATGAGCAGTTCTTC
TRBD1,TRBJ1-5,-,TRBV30,CAWGQGGNQPQHF,TGTGCCTGGGGACAGGGTGGGAATCAGCCCCAGCATTTT
TRBD2,TRBJ2-1,-,TRBV6-5,CASSYDPLAGFGEQFF,TGTGCCAGCAGTTACGACCCGCTAGCGGGATTTGGGGAGCAGTTCTTC
-,TRBJ1-5,-,TRBV20-1,CSASSGDQPQHF,TGCAGTGCTAGTTCAGGGGATCAGCCCCAGCATTTT
-,TRBJ1-1,once,TRBV3-1/TRBV3-2,CASSQAGIEAFF,TGTGCCAGCAGCCAAGCAGGGATTGAAGCTTTCTTT
TRBD2,TRBJ2-5,few,TRBV3-1/TRBV3-2,CASSSRLARETQYF,TGTGCCAGCAGCTCACGACTAGCCCGGGAGACCCAGTACTTC
TRBD1,TRBJ2-3,-,TRBV7-9,CASSSRGRTDTQYF,TGTGCCAGCAGCTCCAGGGGGCGCACAGATACGCAGTATTTT